A single count supports the clone carrying this T cell receptor (beta chain). Its antigen is not known. Only Caucasian adults living in Nashville, Tennessee served as donors. The germline V gene has CDR1 SQVTM and CDR2 ANQGSEA. V was cut by 5 bases and J by 4 bases, with 12 bases left in between. This CDR3 is built from 13 residues. The data originate from a study of shared clonotypes between healthy human individuals. Study outcomes and limitations: Sample collection involved blood only; tissue repertoires are likely different.

Researchers divided each subset's genomic DNA evenly across several immunoSEQ plates. Unsorted PBMC DNA sequencing spanned ten immunoSEQ deep assay plates. Some clones are missing from TCRdb's copy, which holds only in-frame ones; the method was immunoSEQ multiplex PCR. The data hold approximately 460,000 clones, with around 77% observed a single time. The chain combines TRBV29-1 with TRBJ2-1, with D unresolved. The sequenced material came from PBMCs. This clonotype was obtained from a woman in her forties in good health. Some clones in this sample may be carry-over from other donors' samples. The CDR3 spells CSVRNYKYNEQFF. The CDR3 nucleotides are TGCAGCGTTAGGAACTACAAATACAATGAGCAGTTCTTC.